The 10 T cell receptor beta chains below come from one sample, sequenced in a study of T cells in Graves' hyperthyroidism and ophthalmopathy. The TCR beta CDR3 regions underwent amplification using RNA transcripts as the source. During a first-round RT-PCR of the TCR CDR3, the HTBI primer set was used. Using its own MiXCR run on the multiplex PCR reads, TCRdb lists one record per CDR3 protein. The sample has about half a million distinct CDR3 sequences; about 16% are singletons. The specimen sequenced was blood. The receptors derive from a woman aged 25 to 39 with Graves' ophthalmopathy.

The rearrangement uses TRBV6-1 and TRBJ1-5; D unresolved. The ends were cut back, 4 bases at V and 1 base at J, with 8 bases in the middle. CDR3 length: 14 amino acids. Germline V lookup: CDR1 MNHNS, CDR2 SASEGT. CDR3 in amino acids: CASSVGSSNQPQHF. The CDR3 bases are TGTGCCAGCAGTGTCGGCAGCAGCAATCAGCCCCAGCATTTT.

The chain has TRBV4-3 and TRBJ2-5; D may be TRBD1 or TRBD2 (5 bases each). Germline V lookup: CDR1 LGHNA, CDR2 YSLEER. The CDR3 has 14 amino acids. V was clipped by 6 bases and J by 2 bases, with 13 bases between them. CDR3 sequence reads: CASSTGDGQETQYF. CDR3 coding DNA: TGCGCCAGCAGTACCGGGGACGGACAAGAGACCCAGTACTTC.

As to this clonotype: One base away lies a much larger clone, so this may be a sequencing read error. The rearrangement uses TRBV20-1 and TRBJ2-7; TRBD1 matches at 7 bases. The CDR3 is 12 amino acids. Germline V gives CDR1 DFQATT, CDR2 SNEGSKA (reference sequence). J lost 5 bases, V lost 2 bases, and 3 bases had no gene match. CDR3 in DNA: TGCAGTGCTAGATCCACAGGGGACGAGCAGTACTTC. It is translated as CSARSTGDEQYF.

The chain combines TRBV18 with TRBJ1-2; possible D gene TRBD1, 6 bases. The CDR3 length is 15 residues. Germline V gene lookup returns CDR1 KGHSH and CDR2 LQKENI. The V end was cut by 3 bases, the J end by 5 bases, with 16 bases between. In DNA form, the CDR3 reads TGTGCCAGCTCACCCCCCCGAGGGGGGGGATATGGCTACACCTTC. Translated: CASSPPRGGGYGYTF. The whole variable domain, filled in from reference TRBV18 and TRBJ1-2, reads NAGVMQNPRHLVRRRGQEARLRCSPMKGHSHVYWYRQLPEEGLKFMVYLQKENIIDESGMPKERFSAEFPKEGPSILRIQQVVRGDSAAYFCASSPPRGGGYGYTFGSGTRLTVV.

This clonotype was seen only a few times. This chain links TRBV20-1 with TRBJ2-1; 10 nucleotides line up with TRBD2. This CDR3 is built from 16 residues. With 5 bases clipped from V and 5 bases from J, the junction kept 12 bases outside the gene matches. The germline V gene encodes CDR1 DFQATT and CDR2 SNEGSKA (reference sequence). Here the CDR3 DNA reads TGCAGTGCTTGTCTAGCGGGAGATAATTGGGACAATGAGCAGTTCTTC. Protein sequence: CSACLAGDNWDNEQFF.

The rearrangement links TRBV2 to TRBJ1-5, with 7 bases identical to TRBD1. The trim removed 6 bases at V and 3 bases at J, leaving 2 bases unmatched. In germline, CDR1 is SNHLY, CDR2 FYNNEI. This CDR3 has 13 residues. The CDR3 loop reads CASRGQTNQPQHF. The CDR3 DNA follows: TGTGCCAGCAGGGGACAGACCAATCAGCCCCAGCATTTT.

The V and J genes are TRBV15 and TRBJ2-7; 10 bases agree with TRBD1. The CDR3 is made up of 15 amino acids. Trimming took 1 base from V and 2 from J; bases not matched to a gene: 2. Germline CDR1 and CDR2: LNHNV and YYDKDF (reference sequence). This chain's CDR3 is CATSRGQGAPYEQYF. CDR3 sequence (DNA): TGTGCCACCAGCAGAGGACAGGGGGCCCCCTACGAGCAGTACTTC.

At least ten counts were recorded for this clonotype. The rearrangement links TRBV20-1 to TRBJ2-5; 10 bases map to TRBD2. The germline gives CDR1 DFQATT, CDR2 SNEGSKA (reference sequence). The CDR3 runs to 15 residues. Losses at the gene ends were 3 bases for V and 5 bases for J; bases not matched to a gene: 9. The CDR3 coding sequence is TGCAGTGCTAGTTGGGGGAGTAGCGGGAGGGAGACCCAGTACTTC. Protein: CSASWGSSGRETQYF.

This clonotype was seen many times. The V and J genes are TRBV5-1 and TRBJ2-3; TRBD1 or TRBD2 may be the D gene (5 bases each). This CDR3 comprises 12 residues. The germline V gene has CDR1 SGHRS and CDR2 YFSETQ. Trimming stripped 2 bases from V and 8 bases from J, with 9 bases between. This chain's CDR3 is CASSFTGGTQYF. The DNA of the CDR3 is TGCGCCAGCAGCTTCACTGGGGGTACGCAGTATTTT.

The V call is TRBV24-1, the J call TRBJ1-5, with D perhaps TRBD1 (5 bases). In germline, CDR1 is KGHDR, CDR2 SFDVKD. Trimming pared 4 bases from V and 4 bases from J, leaving 13 bases between. This CDR3 is built from 15 residues. CDR3 nucleotide sequence: TGTGCCACCAGTGAGGCAGGGCCAGTTAATCAGCCCCAGCATTTT. Protein product: CATSEAGPVNQPQHF.